What follows describes a single T cell receptor (beta chain). No antigen is known for it. Looked up from germline, CDR1 is MNHNS and CDR2 is SASEGT. This CDR3 has 13 residues. V lost 5 bases and J 3 bases, leaving 10 bases between the germline ends. Cultured CD4+ T cell DNA was sequenced using the Oncomine TCR Beta short-read assay. Each CDR3 protein gets one entry after TCRdb re-called the PCR reads with MiXCR. The sample yields approximately 3,000 distinct CDR3 sequences, 20% to 30% seen once. This sample was included in a study of vaccination and CD4 T cells after COVID-19. In the study overall: For post-vaccine samples, collection took place a median roughly 76 days after dose two, ranging from 14 to 241. Study conclusions and caveats: Researchers report that 304 of 307 vaccine-specific clones in convalescent patients proved spike mono-reactive.

Treatment denoted: approximately 11-day PBMC culture with coronavirus spike peptide pools or control peptides (ViraFEST assay). The sample was CD4+ T cells from blood, cultured in vitro, taken after SARS-CoV-2 vaccination. This chain joins TRBV6-1 and TRBJ1-1; D uncertain. The receptor comes from a human donor who had recovered from COVID-19. CDR3 sequence (DNA): TGTGCCAGCAGTCGCGGGGTGGACACTGAAGCTTTCTTT. Protein product: CASSRGVDTEAFF.